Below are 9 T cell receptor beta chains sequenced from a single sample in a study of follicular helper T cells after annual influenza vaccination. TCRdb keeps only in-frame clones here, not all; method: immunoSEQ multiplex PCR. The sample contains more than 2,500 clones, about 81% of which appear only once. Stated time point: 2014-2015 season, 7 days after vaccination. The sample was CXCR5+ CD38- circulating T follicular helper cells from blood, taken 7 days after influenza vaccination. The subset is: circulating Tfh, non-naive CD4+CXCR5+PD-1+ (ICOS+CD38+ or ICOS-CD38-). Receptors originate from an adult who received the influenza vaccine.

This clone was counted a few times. The DNA for the CDR3 is TGTGCCAGCCCCCTCGACAACAATCAGCCCCAGCATTTT. This translates into CASPLDNNQPQHF. This sequence joins TRBV6-4 and TRBJ1-5; D uncertain. The germline CDR1 and CDR2 sequences are MRHNA and SNTAGT. Deletions cut 8 bases from V and 3 bases from J, with 11 bases between. The CDR3 loop spans 13 amino acids.

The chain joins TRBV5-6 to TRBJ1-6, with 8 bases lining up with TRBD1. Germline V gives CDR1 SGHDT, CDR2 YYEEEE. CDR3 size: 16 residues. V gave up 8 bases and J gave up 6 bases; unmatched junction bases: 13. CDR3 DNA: TGTGCCAGTAGCCCCAGGGGGCTTAGGTTTAATTCACCCCTCCACTTT. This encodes CASSPRGLRFNSPLHF.

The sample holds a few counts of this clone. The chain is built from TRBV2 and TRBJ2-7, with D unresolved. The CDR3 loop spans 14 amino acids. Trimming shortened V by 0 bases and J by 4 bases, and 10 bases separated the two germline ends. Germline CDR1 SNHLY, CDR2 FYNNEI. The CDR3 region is CASSEALLSYEQYF. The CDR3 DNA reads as TGTGCCAGCAGTGAAGCGCTTCTGTCTTACGAGCAGTACTTC. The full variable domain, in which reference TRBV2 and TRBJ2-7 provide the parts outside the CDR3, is EPEVTQTPSHQVTQMGQEVILRCVPISNHLYFYWYRQILGQKVEFLVSFYNNEISEKSEIFDDQFSVERPDGSNFTLKIRSTKLEDSAMYFCASSEALLSYEQYFGPGTRLTVT.

For the CDR3, the DNA is TGTGCCAGTAGCCATACAGGGATCGAGTCTGAAGCTTTCTTT. Translated: CASSHTGIESEAFF. This sequence joins TRBV19 and TRBJ1-1, with D perhaps TRBD1 (6 bases). This CDR3 has 14 amino acids. The V gene's germline CDR1 is LNHDA and CDR2 SQIVND (reference sequence). V lost 6 bases and J 6 bases, leaving 17 bases between the germline ends.

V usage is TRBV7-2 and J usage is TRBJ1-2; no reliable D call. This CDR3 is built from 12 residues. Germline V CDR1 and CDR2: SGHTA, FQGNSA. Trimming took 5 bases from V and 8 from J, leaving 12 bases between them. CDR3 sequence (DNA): TGTGCCAGCAGCCCGGGCCTGTTGGGCTACACCTTC. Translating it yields CASSPGLLGYTF. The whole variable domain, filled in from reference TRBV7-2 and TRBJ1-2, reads GAGVSQSPSNKVTEKGKDVELRCDPISGHTALYWYRQSLGQGLEFLIYFQGNSAPDKSGLPSDRFSAERTGGSVSTLTIQRTQQEDSAVYLCASSPGLLGYTFGSGTRLTVV.

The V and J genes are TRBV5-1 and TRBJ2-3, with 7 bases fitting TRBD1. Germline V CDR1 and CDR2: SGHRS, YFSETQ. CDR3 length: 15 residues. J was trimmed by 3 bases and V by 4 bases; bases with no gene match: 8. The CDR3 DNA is TGCGCCAGCAGCACACAGGGGACCCAGACAGATACGCAGTATTTT. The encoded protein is CASSTQGTQTDTQYF.

CDR3 sequence: CASSVRNTEAFF. In nucleotides, the CDR3 is TGTGCCAGCAGTGTGCGGAACACTGAAGCTTTCTTT. The chain recombines TRBV6-1 with TRBJ1-1; D not resolved. Per germline, CDR1 MNHNS and CDR2 SASEGT. V was trimmed by 4 bases and J by 1 base, leaving 4 bases between them. The CDR3 contains 12 residues.

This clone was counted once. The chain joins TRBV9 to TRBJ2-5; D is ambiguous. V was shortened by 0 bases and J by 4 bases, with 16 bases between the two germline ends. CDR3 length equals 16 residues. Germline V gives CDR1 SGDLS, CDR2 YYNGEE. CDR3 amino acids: CASSVEPTLNRETQYF. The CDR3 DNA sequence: TGTGCCAGCAGCGTAGAACCCACCCTAAACAGAGAGACCCAGTACTTC.

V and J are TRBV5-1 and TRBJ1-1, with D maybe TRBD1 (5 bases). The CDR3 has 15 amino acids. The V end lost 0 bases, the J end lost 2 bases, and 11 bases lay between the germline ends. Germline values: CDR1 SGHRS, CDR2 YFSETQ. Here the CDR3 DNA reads TGCGCCAGCAGCTTGGAGGGGCTGGATAACACTGAAGCTTTCTTT. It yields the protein CASSLEGLDNTEAFF.